The next 16 T cell receptor beta chains were all read from a single sample in a study of blood T cell repertoires in COVID-19. Sequencing was performed with immunoSEQ multiplex PCR; in TCRdb, only in-frame clones are kept and a portion is missing. Of 160,000 or so clones in the sample, around four fifths were seen once. The source material was PBMCs or T cells enriched from blood (not recorded which). Receptor source: a woman in her fifties or sixties who had recovered from COVID-19.

The chain has TRBV7-2 and TRBJ2-3; D call uncertain. Germline values: CDR1 SGHTA, CDR2 FQGNSA. The CDR3 spans 11 residues. V was pared by 2 bases and J by 8 bases, with 5 bases between. CDR3 protein: CASSLFSTQYF. In nucleotides, the CDR3 is TGTGCCAGCAGCTTATTTAGTACGCAGTATTTT. Drawing the rest from reference TRBV7-2 and TRBJ2-3, the complete variable domain is GAGVSQSPSNKVTEKGKDVELRCDPISGHTALYWYRQSLGQGLEFLIYFQGNSAPDKSGLPSDRFSAERTGGSVSTLTIQRTQQEDSAVYLCASSLFSTQYFGPGTRLTVL.

The chain combines TRBV6-1 with TRBJ2-7, with 9 bases that match TRBD2. V lost 2 bases and J lost 2; bases outside the gene matches: 4. This CDR3 region has 15 residues. Germline CDR1 MNHNS, CDR2 SASEGT. DNA for the CDR3: TGTGCCAGCAGTGAACAGCGGGGGGCCGCCTACGAGCAGTACTTC. Translation gives CASSEQRGAAYEQYF.

CDR3 region: CASSFIEGNTIYF. CDR3 in DNA: TGTGCCAGCAGTTTTATTGAGGGAAACACCATATATTTT. V is TRBV28 and J is TRBJ1-3, with D unclear. The germline gives CDR1 MDHEN, CDR2 SYDVKM. V gave up 3 bases and J gave up 4 bases, with 7 bases separating them. The CDR3 length is 13 residues.

This rearrangement joins TRBV6-5 to TRBJ2-2; no clear D gene. CDR1 MNHEY and CDR2 SVGAGI come from the germline V gene. CDR3 length: 14 amino acids. V dropped 2 bases and J dropped 3 bases, with 7 bases sitting between them. CDR3 residues: CASSYRHYTGELFF. The CDR3, as DNA: TGTGCCAGCAGTTACAGACATTACACCGGGGAGCTGTTTTTT.

The chain uses TRBV2 and TRBJ2-1, with 12 bases fitting TRBD1. Germline V gene data show CDR1 as SNHLY and CDR2 as FYNNEI. This CDR3 spans 14 amino acids. J gave up 9 bases and V 8 bases, and 8 bases lay outside the gene matches. CDR3 region: CASGRDRGRIEQFF. The CDR3 DNA reads as TGTGCCAGCGGCCGGGACAGGGGGCGGATTGAGCAGTTCTTC.

The CDR3 is CASSLVLGVQYF. The CDR3 nucleotides are TGTGCCAGCAGCTTAGTTCTCGGTGTTCAGTACTTC. The chain couples TRBV7-8 to TRBJ2-4; D is undetermined. The V end lost 1 base, the J end lost 11 bases, and 9 bases lay between the germline ends. CDR1 is SGHVS, CDR2 FQNEAQ, per germline. The CDR3 length is 12 residues.

Concerning this clone itself: Sequence at one end of the junction differs from germline and may be a read error. This chain connects TRBV7-7 to TRBJ2-2; TRBD2 agrees at 8 bases. The V gene's germline CDR1 is SSHAT and CDR2 FNYEAQ (reference sequence). The CDR3 extends over 13 amino acids. The CDR3 DNA follows: TGTGCTAGCAGCTTCGGGGGGGCCGGGGAGCTGTTTTTT. Translating it yields CASSFGGAGELFF. Supplemented by reference TRBV7-7 and TRBJ2-2, the full variable domain reads GAGVSQSPRYKVTKRGQDVTLRCDPISSHATLYWYQQALGQGPEFLTYFNYEAQPDKSGLPSDRFSAERPEGSISTLTIQRTEQRDSAMYRCASSFGGAGELFFGEGSRLTVL.

This clone has just one count. J is TRBJ1-2 and V is TRBV9; D uncertain. From germline, CDR1 is SGDLS and CDR2 YYNGEE. The length of the CDR3 is 11 residues. V was trimmed by 0 bases and J by 8 bases, leaving 5 bases between them. The CDR3: CASSVGEGYTF. The CDR3 DNA reads TGTGCCAGCAGCGTAGGTGAGGGCTACACCTTC.

The V and J genes are TRBV28 and TRBJ2-1; 8 bases match TRBD1. Trimming at V came to 5 bases and at J to 10 bases, leaving 10 bases not matched to a gene. This CDR3 region has 14 residues. In germline, CDR1 is MDHEN, CDR2 SYDVKM. CDR3 region: CASSPRGRGREQFF. CDR3 DNA: TGTGCCAGCAGTCCCCGGGGCAGGGGGCGCGAGCAGTTCTTC.

This clone turned up a few times. The chain joins TRBV24-1 to TRBJ2-2, with TRBD1 identical over 7 bases. V lost 6 bases, J lost 3 bases, and 6 bases stayed unmatched. Germline-derived CDR1 and CDR2 are KGHDR and SFDVKD. This CDR3 contains 15 residues. CDR3 loop: CATSLGQTDTGELFF. The CDR3 nucleotides are TGTGCCACCAGTTTGGGACAGACTGACACCGGGGAGCTGTTTTTT.

The V gene is TRBV18, the J gene TRBJ2-5, with TRBD2 matching over 11 bases. The CDR3 has 16 residues. Germline CDR1 reads KGHSH; CDR2 reads LQKENI. Trimming removed 6 bases from V and 2 bases from J; junction bases left unmatched: 8. The CDR3 loop reads CASSLRPSGGQETQYF. CDR3 in DNA: TGTGCCAGCTCCCTCAGGCCTAGCGGGGGGCAAGAGACCCAGTACTTC. The variable domain in full, completed from reference TRBV18 and TRBJ2-5, reads NAGVMQNPRHLVRRRGQEARLRCSPMKGHSHVYWYRQLPEEGLKFMVYLQKENIIDESGMPKERFSAEFPKEGPSILRIQQVVRGDSAAYFCASSLRPSGGQETQYFGPGTRLLVL.

The chain has TRBV28 and TRBJ2-3; D might be TRBD2 (6 bases). The V end was cut by 3 bases, the J end by 7 bases, with 17 bases between. This CDR3 contains 15 residues. CDR1 MDHEN and CDR2 SYDVKM come from the germline V gene. The CDR3 reads CASSFRDSLRHTQYF. The CDR3 DNA sequence: TGTGCCAGCAGTTTTAGGGACTCTCTCCGACATACGCAGTATTTT.

The V and J genes are TRBV27 and TRBJ2-3; 9 nucleotides agree with TRBD1. The ends lost 2 bases at V and 5 bases at J; junction bases unmatched: 11. Germline V gene sequence: CDR1 MNHEY, CDR2 SMNVEV (reference sequence). The CDR3 length is 17 residues. The CDR3 DNA follows: TGTGCCAGCAGTTTAAGTTTGGTGGGACAGGGAAGAGATACGCAGTATTTT. Translated, it gives CASSLSLVGQGRDTQYF.

This sequence joins TRBV2 and TRBJ1-1; TRBD1 agrees at 7 bases. Germline lookup yields CDR1 SNHLY and CDR2 FYNNEI. Trimming at V came to 1 base and at J to 11 bases, leaving 16 bases not matched to a gene. CDR3 length: 16 amino acids. The CDR3 nucleotides are TGTGCCAGCAGTGAAGACAGGGGTGGGTATTCCCCCCGCGCTTTCTTT. This codes for CASSEDRGGYSPRAFF. The variable domain in full, completed from reference TRBV2 and TRBJ1-1, reads EPEVTQTPSHQVTQMGQEVILRCVPISNHLYFYWYRQILGQKVEFLVSFYNNEISEKSEIFDDQFSVERPDGSNFTLKIRSTKLEDSAMYFCASSEDRGGYSPRAFFGQGTRLTVV.

The chain recombines TRBV19 with TRBJ2-1; 7 bases match TRBD2. Trimming took 5 bases from V and 2 from J; bases not matched to a gene: 6. The germline CDR1 and CDR2 sequences are LNHDA and SQIVND (reference sequence). This CDR3 has 15 amino acids. In nucleotides, the CDR3 is TGTGCCAGTAGTCCCCTGCGGGAGACCTACAATGAGCAGTTCTTC. It codes for CASSPLRETYNEQFF.

This sequence joins TRBV6-6 and TRBJ1-5; 10 positions agree with TRBD1. The V gene's germline CDR1 is MNHNY and CDR2 SVGAGI (reference sequence). CDR3 size: 14 residues. V was clipped by 5 bases and J by 2 bases; unmatched bases: 0. The CDR3 is CASSGQGGNQPQHF. The DNA for the CDR3 is TGTGCCAGCAGTGGACAGGGGGGCAATCAGCCCCAGCATTTT.